This entry describes one T cell receptor (beta chain). Noted treatment: preoperative locoregional IRX-2 cytokine immunotherapy. Profiled with immunoSEQ multiplex PCR; TCRdb holds only in-frame clones, not every one. The table records 32,000 or so clones, roughly four fifths of them present only once. This CDR3 is built from 15 residues. In germline, CDR1 is MNHGY, CDR2 SAAAGT. V was cut by 6 bases and J by 1 base, with 16 bases left in between. This entry is derived from a study of preoperative IRX-2 immunotherapy in early breast cancer. The clonotype comes from a human donor with breast cancer. The sample consisted of lymph node tissue, taken from a patient treated with IRX-2 immunotherapy. The chain links TRBV6-8 to TRBJ2-7; D tentatively fits TRBD1 or TRBD2 (5 bases each). In DNA form, the CDR3 reads TGTGCCAGCAGGGGCTGGGGGTACCTATCCTACGAGCAGTACTTC. Its protein product is CASRGWGYLSYEQYF.